This TCR beta chain stems from a study of vaccination and CD4 T cells after COVID-19. CDR1 SGHDN and CDR2 FVKESK come from the germline V gene. With 1 base removed from V and 5 bases from J, the gap between germline ends came to 14 bases. The CDR3 is made up of 15 amino acids. Oncomine TCR Beta short-read sequencing was applied to DNA from cultured CD4+ T cells. From the PCR reads, TCRdb called clonotypes with MiXCR, one entry per CDR3 protein. The repertoire has 9,900 or so distinct CDR3 sequences, over 30% of them found once; the top ten carry 9.8%. Treatment described: approximately 9-day PBMC culture with coronavirus spike peptide pools or control peptides (ViraFEST assay). Remarks on this clonotype: What it binds is unknown.

The sequence came from a human donor who had recovered from COVID-19. The sequenced sample was CD4+ T cells from blood, cultured in vitro, obtained after SARS-CoV-2 vaccination. The chain recombines TRBV14 with TRBJ2-5, with a tentative D call TRBD1 (7 bases). The CDR3 loop is CASSQGLQGGETQYF. For the CDR3, the DNA is TGTGCCAGCAGCCAAGGATTGCAGGGGGGCGAGACCCAGTACTTC.